This record covers a single T cell receptor beta chain. Its recognized antigen is unknown. Base-call qualities are not available, and no considerably larger clone is one nucleotide away. The data originate from a study of patients and donors after allogeneic stem cell transplantation (dated by TCRdb to about 2020). Deletion took 4 bases off V and 2 bases off J, with a span of 17 bases between the germline ends. Per the germline V gene (reference sequence), LNHNV is the CDR1 and YYDKDF is the CDR2. The CDR3 starts with the cysteine, ends with the phenylalanine, and has 16 residues. Left in the record is the CDR3 DNA by itself, 48 bases read in frame from the first base. Libraries were built with RT-PCR. The reads were generated on a NextSeq 550. In-frame beta chains were kept once TCRdb had trimmed the public reads at Q25 with fastp and called clones with MiXCR. Each entry merges the rows of one CDR3 protein and shows their most common DNA and genes. This sample is represented by about a million distinct CDR3 sequences; roughly 18% of them were singletons. In total, the top ten clones hold approximately 5.9% of the sample.

This TCR was recovered from a human donor who was either an allogeneic HSCT recipient or a stem cell or donor lymphocyte infusion donor (not recorded which). It is not recorded whose cells these are; they may come from a transplant donor. The V and J segments used are TRBV15 and TRBJ1-2, with the D gene too uncertain to name. Sequencing was performed on blood, either unsorted or a sorted T cell fraction (not recorded which). The CDR3 has the sequence CATSMLRQRGNYGYTF. The nucleotide sequence reads TGTGCCACCAGCATGCTACGGCAACGAGGGAACTATGGCTACACCTTC. When the CDR3 is completed using the reference TRBV15 and TRBJ1-2 genes on either side, the full variable domain is DAMVIQNPRYQVTQFGKPVTLSCSQTLNHNVMYWYQQKSSQAPKLLFHYYDKDFNNEADTPDNFQSRRPNTSFCFLDIRSPGLGDTAMYLCATSMLRQRGNYGYTFGSGTRLTVV.